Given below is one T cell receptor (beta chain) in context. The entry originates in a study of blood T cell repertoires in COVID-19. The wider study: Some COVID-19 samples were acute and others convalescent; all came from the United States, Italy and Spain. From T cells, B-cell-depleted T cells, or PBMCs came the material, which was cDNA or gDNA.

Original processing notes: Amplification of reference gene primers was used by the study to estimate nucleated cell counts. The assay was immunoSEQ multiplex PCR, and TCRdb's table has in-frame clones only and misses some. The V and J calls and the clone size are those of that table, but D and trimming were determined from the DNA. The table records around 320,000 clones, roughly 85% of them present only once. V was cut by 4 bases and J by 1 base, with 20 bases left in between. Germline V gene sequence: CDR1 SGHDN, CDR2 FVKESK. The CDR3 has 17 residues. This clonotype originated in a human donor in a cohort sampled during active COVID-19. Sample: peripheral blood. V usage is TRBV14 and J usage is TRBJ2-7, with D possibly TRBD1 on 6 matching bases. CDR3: CASSLGAGALPSYEQYF. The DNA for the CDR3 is TGTGCCAGCAGCCTGGGGGCAGGGGCCCTCCCTTCCTACGAGCAGTACTTC.